This T cell receptor beta chain is from a study of early T cells in non-severe SARS-CoV-2 infection. Looking at the study overall: Sequencing was performed on bulk RNA from unsorted whole blood, leaving chains unpaired. Broader study findings: Matching with VDJdb favored anti-spike CD8 responses (missing private and CD4 specificities).

Unique molecular identifier tags were affixed to discrete cDNA molecules. One entry per CDR3 protein, called by TCRdb with MiXCR from the 5' RACE reads. There are tens of thousands of distinct CDR3 sequences in the sample; roughly an eighth occur only once, and around 2.6% lies in the top ten. Regarding this clonotype: The antigen is undetermined.

The sequencing used whole blood, collected at baseline. This clonotype was obtained from an adult who was a healthcare worker with PCR-confirmed SARS-CoV-2 infection or an uninfected control (not recorded which).

In DNA, the CDR3 is TGCGCCAGCAGCCGTCCGGAGGGTCAAGCTAACTATGGCTACACCTTC. It translates to CASSRPEGQANYGYTF. The J gene is TRBJ1-2, the V gene TRBV5-1; D unresolved. Germline CDR1 is SGHRS and CDR2 is YFSETQ. This CDR3 has 16 residues. V lost 4 bases, J lost 0 bases, and 16 bases lay in between.